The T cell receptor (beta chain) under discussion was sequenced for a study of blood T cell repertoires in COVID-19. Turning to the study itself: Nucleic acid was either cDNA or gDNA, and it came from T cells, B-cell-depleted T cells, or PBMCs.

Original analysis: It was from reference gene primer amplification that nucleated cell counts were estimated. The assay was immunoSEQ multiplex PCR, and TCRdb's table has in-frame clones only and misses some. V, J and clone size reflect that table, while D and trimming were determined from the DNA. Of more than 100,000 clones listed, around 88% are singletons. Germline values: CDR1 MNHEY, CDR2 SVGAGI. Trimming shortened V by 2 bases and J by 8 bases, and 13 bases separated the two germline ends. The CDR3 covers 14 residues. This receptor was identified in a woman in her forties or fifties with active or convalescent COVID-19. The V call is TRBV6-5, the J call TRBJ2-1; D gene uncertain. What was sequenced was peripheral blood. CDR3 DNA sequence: TGTGCCAGCAGTTACATCATAGCAATCGATGAGCAGTTCTTC. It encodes CASSYIIAIDEQFF.